What follows are 27 T cell receptor beta chains derived from one specimen sequenced in a study of T cell responses to AZD1222 COVID-19 vaccine. Assay: immunoSEQ multiplex PCR; the TCRdb copy retains only in-frame clones and omits some. There are roughly 150,000 clones in the sample; 80% to 95% occur only once, and 1.6% lies in the top ten. Sequencing was performed on peripheral blood, taken on day 0 of AZD1222 vaccination. The source of these receptors is an adult in good health.

This chain joins TRBV3-1 (or the pseudogene TRBV3-2) and TRBJ2-5; either TRBD1 or TRBD2 may supply D (7 bases each). From germline, CDR1 is LGHDT and CDR2 YNNKEL (reference sequence). The CDR3 loop spans 15 amino acids. V lost 0 bases to trimming and J lost 4 bases, with 12 bases between them. The CDR3 DNA reads as TGTGCCAGCAGCCAAGACAGGGGGGAGGGAGAGACCCAGTACTTC. Its translation is CASSQDRGEGETQYF.

V and J are TRBV5-1 and TRBJ2-5; TRBD2 aligns across 7 bases. Germline V gene sequence: CDR1 SGHRS, CDR2 YFSETQ. The CDR3 is 14 amino acids. Germline trimming cut 2 bases from V and 5 bases from J; bases unmatched to any gene: 6. The CDR3: CASSFSAGGETQYF. The CDR3 DNA reads as TGCGCCAGCAGCTTCAGCGCCGGGGGGGAGACCCAGTACTTC. Full variable domain (outside the CDR3, taken from reference TRBV5-1 and TRBJ2-5): KAGVTQTPRYLIKTRGQQVTLSCSPISGHRSVSWYQQTPGQGLQFLFEYFSETQRNKGNFPGRFSGRQFSNSRSEMNVSTLELGDSALYLCASSFSAGGETQYFGPGTRLLVL.

The chain employs TRBV7-3 and TRBJ2-3; TRBD1 matches 9 bases. Germline CDR1 and CDR2: SGHTA and FQGTGA. This CDR3 is 17 amino acids long. With 1 base clipped from V and 3 bases from J, the junction kept 8 bases outside the gene matches. CDR3 DNA sequence: TGTGCCAGCAGCTTAAAGGGGACAGGGCGAAGGACAGATACGCAGTATTTT. This encodes CASSLKGTGRRTDTQYF. Using reference TRBV7-3 and TRBJ2-3 for the parts outside the CDR3, the full variable domain is GAGVSQTPSNKVTEKGKYVELRCDPISGHTALYWYRQSLGQGPEFLIYFQGTGAADDSGLPNDRFFAVRPEGSVSTLKIQRTERGDSAVYLCASSLKGTGRRTDTQYFGPGTRLTVL.

This clone was observed a handful of times. The chain combines TRBV5-4 with TRBJ2-2; D remains unclear. The CDR3 covers 16 residues. V was shortened by 1 base and J by 1 base, with 11 bases between the two germline ends. Germline CDR1 SGHNT, CDR2 YYREEE (reference sequence). CDR3 nucleotides: TGTGCCAGCAGCTTGAGGGCAGGTCGGAACACCGGGGAGCTGTTTTTT. Translation: CASSLRAGRNTGELFF.

The chain recombines TRBV9 with TRBJ2-2; 7 bases match TRBD1. The CDR3 has 15 amino acids. V gave up 0 bases and J gave up 3 bases; unmatched junction bases: 2. CDR1 and CDR2 (germline): SGDLS, YYNGEE. CDR3 amino acids: CASSVEGADTGELFF. The CDR3 nucleotides are TGTGCCAGCAGCGTAGAGGGGGCGGACACCGGGGAGCTGTTTTTT. Complete variable domain (other parts from reference TRBV9 and TRBJ2-2): DSGVTQTPKHLITATGQRVTLRCSPRSGDLSVYWYQQSLDQGLQFLIQYYNGEERAKGNILERFSAQQFPDLHSELNLSSLELGDSALYFCASSVEGADTGELFFGEGSRLTVL.

The chain joins TRBV7-8 to TRBJ2-7; D unclear. With 1 base removed from V and 4 bases from J, the gap between germline ends came to 17 bases. CDR3 length: 16 amino acids. Per germline, CDR1 SGHVS and CDR2 FQNEAQ. CDR3 in DNA: TGTGCCAGCAGCTTAGAATTGTCACAGTTCTCTTACGAGCAGTACTTC. As protein: CASSLELSQFSYEQYF.

The V and J genes are TRBV5-1 and TRBJ2-1; D is unclear. The CDR3 is 15 amino acids. Germline assignment: CDR1 SGHRS and CDR2 YFSETQ. V gave up 0 bases and J gave up 3 bases, with 10 bases separating them. The CDR3 DNA reads TGCGCCAGCAGCTTGGTTGGTACGGACTACAATGAGCAGTTCTTC. This encodes CASSLVGTDYNEQFF.

The V and J genes are TRBV5-1 and TRBJ2-7, with no clear D. CDR3 length: 13 residues. Germline loops: CDR1 SGHRS, CDR2 YFSETQ. The ends were cut back, 0 bases at V and 4 bases at J, with 8 bases in the middle. This CDR3 is CASSLAHDYEQYF. CDR3 in DNA: TGCGCCAGCAGCTTGGCTCACGATTACGAGCAGTACTTC. Full variable domain (missing parts from reference TRBV5-1 and TRBJ2-7): KAGVTQTPRYLIKTRGQQVTLSCSPISGHRSVSWYQQTPGQGLQFLFEYFSETQRNKGNFPGRFSGRQFSNSRSEMNVSTLELGDSALYLCASSLAHDYEQYFGPGTRLTVT.

J is TRBJ2-5 and V is TRBV21-1; no check of the table's D call, TRBD2, against the DNA was made. TRBV21-1 is an annotated pseudogene. CDR3 size: 18 residues. CDR3 residues: CASSNPLLGTSGKETQYF. The CDR3 DNA reads as TGTGCCAGCAGCAACCCCCTTCTAGGGACTAGCGGTAAAGAGACCCAGTACTTC.

On this clone itself: Other DNA sequences in this specimen translate into the identical CDR3. The J gene is TRBJ1-5, the V gene TRBV2, with D possibly TRBD1 on 6 matching bases. V lost 6 bases to trimming and J lost 3 bases, with 12 bases between them. CDR1 is SNHLY and CDR2 is FYNNEI in the germline V gene. This CDR3 is 14 amino acids long. This CDR3 reads CASSRTGSNQPQHF. In nucleotides, the CDR3 is TGTGCCAGCAGCCGAACAGGGTCCAATCAGCCCCAGCATTTT.

The chain employs TRBV6-5 and TRBJ2-1; D remains ambiguous. V was pared by 6 bases and J by 6 bases, with 15 bases between. CDR1 is MNHEY and CDR2 is SVGAGI in the germline V gene. The CDR3 has 14 amino acids. Written as DNA, the CDR3 is TGTGCCAGCAGCCGGAGTGGGTACCGCAATGAGCAGTTCTTC. It encodes CASSRSGYRNEQFF.

The genes are TRBV19 and TRBJ2-3; TRBD1 or TRBD2 may be the D gene (5 bases each). The CDR3 runs 16 residues. V lost 2 bases to trimming and J lost 3 bases, with 15 bases between them. CDR1 is LNHDA and CDR2 is SQIVND in the germline V gene (reference sequence). DNA of the CDR3: TGTGCCAGTAGTATAAGTTCAGGGAGTTTGACAGATACGCAGTATTTT. Its protein is CASSISSGSLTDTQYF.

The chain has TRBV5-8 and TRBJ2-3; 12 bases line up with TRBD2. V was pared by 0 bases and J by 4 bases, with 15 bases of the junction left unmatched. The CDR3 is 20 amino acids. In germline, CDR1 is SGHTS, CDR2 YDEGEE. The CDR3 reads CASSLARLAGATPPPDTQYF. Written as DNA, the CDR3 is TGTGCCAGCAGCTTGGCCCGACTAGCGGGGGCCACCCCTCCCCCAGATACGCAGTATTTT.

CDR3 amino acids: CASSIGTYTGELFF. The DNA of the CDR3 is TGTGCCAGCAGCATTGGGACCTACACCGGGGAGCTGTTTTTT. The chain has TRBV13 and TRBJ2-2, with D perhaps given as TRBD1 or TRBD2 (5 bases each). This CDR3 region has 14 residues. The V end was cut by 5 bases, the J end by 3 bases, with 10 bases between. CDR1 and CDR2 from the germline V gene are PRHDT and FYEKMQ (reference sequence).

The rearrangement joins TRBV4-2 to TRBJ2-2; D is perhaps TRBD1 (6 bases). V gave up 1 base and J gave up 8 bases, with 14 bases separating them. Germline CDR1 reads LGHNA; CDR2 reads YNFKEQ. This CDR3 comprises 15 residues. The DNA for the CDR3 is TGTGCCAGCAGCCAAGGGTTTAGGGGGTCAGGGGAGCTGTTTTTT. Its protein product is CASSQGFRGSGELFF.

The chain employs TRBV27 and TRBJ1-1; D is possibly TRBD1 (6 bases). The germline V and J ends were trimmed by 2 bases and 5 bases, with 12 bases remaining between them. Germline-derived CDR1 and CDR2 are MNHEY and SMNVEV (reference sequence). This CDR3 is 14 amino acids long. The CDR3: CASSLAGGGTEAFF. CDR3 nucleotide sequence: TGTGCCAGCAGTTTAGCTGGGGGCGGAACTGAAGCTTTCTTT.

The rearrangement joins TRBV7-2 to TRBJ2-7; 11 nucleotides agree with TRBD2. Germline CDR1 is SGHTA and CDR2 is FQGNSA. The CDR3 loop spans 15 amino acids. J lost 2 bases, V lost 6 bases, and 6 bases had no gene match. This CDR3 is CASSILAGGTYEQYF. The CDR3 nucleotides are TGTGCCAGCAGTATCCTAGCGGGAGGAACCTACGAGCAGTACTTC.

This chain links TRBV5-1 with TRBJ2-3; D remains unclear. CDR1 is SGHRS and CDR2 is YFSETQ in the germline V gene. The CDR3 consists of 14 residues. Trimming stripped 0 bases from V and 1 base from J, with 6 bases between. The CDR3 DNA sequence: TGCGCCAGCAGCTTGGAGTACCGCACAGATACGCAGTATTTT. Protein product: CASSLEYRTDTQYF.

The V call is TRBV5-1, the J call TRBJ1-3, with a possible D match to TRBD1 (5 bases). V lost 4 bases to trimming and J lost 0 bases, with 14 bases between them. The CDR3 covers 16 residues. Germline lookup yields CDR1 SGHRS and CDR2 YFSETQ. The CDR3 nucleotides read TGCGCCAGCAGCACTTCTCTGACAGCCTCTGGAAACACCATATATTTT. As protein: CASSTSLTASGNTIYF.

Details on this clone: The limits of the CDR3 on the DNA are not certain, so only TCRdb's listed CDR3 is given. The chain employs TRBV6-5 and TRBJ1-2. The CDR3 is 13 residues long, counting both termini. CDR1 is MNHEY, CDR2 SVGAGI, per germline. The CDR3 is CASSKDFGNGYTF.

This chain connects TRBV11-2 to TRBJ2-7; tentatively, D is TRBD2 (5 bases). The CDR3 totals 16 residues. The V gene's germline CDR1 is SGHAT and CDR2 FQNNGV. Trimming shortened V by 3 bases and J by 6 bases, and 21 bases separated the two germline ends. CDR3 DNA sequence: TGTGCCAGCAGCTTGGGGAAGCTAGTAGCGCCGGGCGAGCAGTACTTC. Protein sequence: CASSLGKLVAPGEQYF.

The J gene is TRBJ1-2, the V gene TRBV30; perhaps TRBD1 as D (5 bases). CDR3 length: 16 amino acids. Germline assignment: CDR1 GTSNPN and CDR2 SVGIG (reference sequence). V was clipped by 4 bases and J by 5 bases, with 23 bases between them. CDR3 sequence: CAWKGQGRLRGYGYTF. The CDR3 DNA reads as TGTGCCTGGAAGGGCCAGGGCAGACTCAGAGGGTATGGCTACACCTTC.

This rearrangement joins TRBV29-1 to TRBJ1-2; D unclear. Germline V gene data show CDR1 as SQVTM and CDR2 as ANQGSEA. CDR3 length equals 13 residues. The V and J ends lost 1 base and 2 bases respectively, with 8 bases between them. CDR3 loop: CSVEGRQNYGYTF. In nucleotides, the CDR3 is TGCAGCGTTGAAGGCCGGCAGAACTATGGCTACACCTTC.

The gene calls are TRBV19 and TRBJ1-4; no clear D. CDR3 length: 16 amino acids. Between the trimmed V and J ends, which lost 4 bases and 7 bases, there was a span of 19 bases. Germline V gene sequence: CDR1 LNHDA, CDR2 SQIVND (reference sequence). The CDR3 reads CASSKSSRAGGEKLFF. CDR3 sequence (DNA): TGTGCCAGTAGTAAGAGTTCGAGGGCGGGAGGTGAAAAACTGTTTTTT.

DNA for the CDR3: TGTGCCAGCAGTTTATTGGGCTACGAGCAGTACTTC. Translation: CASSLLGYEQYF. The chain combines TRBV28 with TRBJ2-7; D ambiguous. Trimming left V 1 base short and J 3 bases short, with 4 bases between. The CDR3 contains 12 residues. CDR1 is MDHEN and CDR2 is SYDVKM in the germline V gene.

The J gene is TRBJ1-5, the V gene TRBV10-3; D uncertain. The CDR3 spans 14 residues. Trimming pared 2 bases from V and 6 bases from J, leaving 11 bases between. From germline, CDR1 is ENHRY and CDR2 SYGVKD. The CDR3 loop reads CAISEDPRGQPQHF. CDR3 sequence (DNA): TGTGCCATCAGTGAGGACCCCCGAGGTCAGCCCCAGCATTTT.

The chain has TRBV7-2 and TRBJ2-5; TRBD2 agrees at 7 bases. The CDR3 is 16 amino acids. The junction had 8 bases not matched to a gene; V was cut back by 2 bases and J by 2 bases. CDR1 SGHTA and CDR2 FQGNSA come from the germline V gene. The chain's CDR3 is CASSLILAVPQETQYF. DNA of the CDR3: TGTGCCAGCAGCTTAATCCTAGCGGTACCTCAAGAGACCCAGTACTTC.